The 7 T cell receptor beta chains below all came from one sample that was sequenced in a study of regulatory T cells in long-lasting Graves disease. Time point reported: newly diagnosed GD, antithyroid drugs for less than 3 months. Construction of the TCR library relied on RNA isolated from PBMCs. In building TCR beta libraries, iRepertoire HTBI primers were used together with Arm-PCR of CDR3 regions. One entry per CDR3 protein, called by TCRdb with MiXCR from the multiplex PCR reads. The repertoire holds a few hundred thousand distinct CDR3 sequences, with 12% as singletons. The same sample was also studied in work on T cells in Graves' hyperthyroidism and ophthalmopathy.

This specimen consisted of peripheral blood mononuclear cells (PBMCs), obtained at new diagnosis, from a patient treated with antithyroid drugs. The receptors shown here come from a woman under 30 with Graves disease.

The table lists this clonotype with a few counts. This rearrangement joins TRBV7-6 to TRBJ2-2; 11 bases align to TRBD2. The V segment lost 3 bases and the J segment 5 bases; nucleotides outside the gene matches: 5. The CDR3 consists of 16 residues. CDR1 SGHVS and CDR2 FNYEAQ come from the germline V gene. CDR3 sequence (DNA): TGTGCCAGCAGCTTTGGGACTAGCGGTTTAACCGGGGAGCTGTTTTTT. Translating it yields CASSFGTSGLTGELFF.

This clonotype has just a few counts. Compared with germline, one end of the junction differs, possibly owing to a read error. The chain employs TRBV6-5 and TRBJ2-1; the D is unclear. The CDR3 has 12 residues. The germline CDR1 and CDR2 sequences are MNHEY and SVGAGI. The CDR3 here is CANSYGIGEQFF. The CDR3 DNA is TGTGCCAACAGTTATGGCATTGGTGAGCAGTTCTTC.

The CDR3 DNA is TGCAGTGCTTCTAGCGGACCCTCCAATGAGCAGTTCTTC. The encoded protein is CSASSGPSNEQFF. The V gene is TRBV20-1, the J gene TRBJ2-1; the match to TRBD2 covers 7 bases. Per the germline V gene, CDR1 is DFQATT and CDR2 is SNEGSKA (reference sequence). This CDR3 is built from 13 residues. V lost 5 bases and J lost 6; bases outside the gene matches: 7.

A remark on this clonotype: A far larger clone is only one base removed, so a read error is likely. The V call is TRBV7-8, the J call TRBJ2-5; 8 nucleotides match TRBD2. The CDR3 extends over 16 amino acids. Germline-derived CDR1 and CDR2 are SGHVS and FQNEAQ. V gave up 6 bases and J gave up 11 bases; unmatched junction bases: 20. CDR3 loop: CASSQTKAGGSHEQYF. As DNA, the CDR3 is TGTGCCAGCAGTCAAACAAAGGCGGGGGGAAGCCATGAGCAGTACTTC.

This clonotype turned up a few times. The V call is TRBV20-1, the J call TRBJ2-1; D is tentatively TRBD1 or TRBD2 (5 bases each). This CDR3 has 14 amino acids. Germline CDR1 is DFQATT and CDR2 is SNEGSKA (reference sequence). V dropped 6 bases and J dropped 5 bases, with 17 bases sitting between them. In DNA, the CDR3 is TGCAGTGCCTCCGCCCGGGGCCAGCACAATGAGCAGTTCTTC. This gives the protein CSASARGQHNEQFF.

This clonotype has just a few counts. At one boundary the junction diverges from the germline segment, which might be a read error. Written as DNA, the CDR3 is TGTGCCACCGGCCCTAGCGGGGCCACCGGGGAGCTGCTTTTT. Translation gives CATGPSGATGELLF. The genes are TRBV10-3 and TRBJ2-2, with TRBD2 identical over 9 bases. The CDR3 sequence is 14 residues long. Germline V gene data show CDR1 as ENHRY and CDR2 as SYGVKD.

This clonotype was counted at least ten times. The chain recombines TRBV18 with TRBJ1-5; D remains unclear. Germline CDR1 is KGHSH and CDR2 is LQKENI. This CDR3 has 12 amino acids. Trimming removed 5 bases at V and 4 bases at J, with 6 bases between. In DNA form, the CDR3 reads TGTGCCAGCTCAAAGGCAAATCAGCCCCAGCATTTT. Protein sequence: CASSKANQPQHF.